Below are 28 T cell receptor beta chains sequenced from a single sample in a study of T cells expressing NK-cell markers. Reanalyzing the 5' RACE reads, TCRdb keeps one entry per CDR3 protein, without DNA. The table gives about 8,000 distinct CDR3 sequences; the top ten clones make up about 9.4% of it. The specimen sequenced was blood T cells: a sorted CD56 or NKG2C T cell subset, CD4+ or CD8+ T cells, or bulk PBMC T cells (not recorded which). The receptors originated from a man between 18 and 29 years old in good health.

This chain links TRBV4-1 with TRBJ2-2; TCRdb's assignment of TRBD1 cannot be checked, as there is no DNA. The length of the CDR3 is 15 residues. Germline CDR1 and CDR2: MGHRA and YSYEKL. The CDR3 reads CASSPRQGGTGELFF.

CDR3: CASSSAGTGRGNYGYTF. J is TRBJ1-2 and V is TRBV5-6; TCRdb reports TRBD1, a call that lacks DNA to check it against. CDR1 is SGHDT and CDR2 is YYEEEE in the germline V gene. The length of the CDR3 is 17 residues.

The chain recombines TRBV6-1 with TRBJ2-5; as DNA is missing, the TRBD2 call by TCRdb cannot be tested. Germline values: CDR1 MNHNS, CDR2 SASEGT. The CDR3 is 17 residues long. This chain's CDR3 is CASSRGSASGAGKTQYF.

The gene calls are TRBV7-2 and TRBJ2-6. The length of the CDR3 is 15 residues. Germline V gene sequence: CDR1 SGHTA, CDR2 FQGNSA. This CDR3 reads CASSLKVSGANVLTF.

This clonotype ranks as medium-sized in terms of frequency. V and J are TRBV2 and TRBJ2-1; TCRdb indicates TRBD1, and absent DNA this call remains unverified. Germline V gene lookup returns CDR1 SNHLY and CDR2 FYNNEI. This CDR3 region has 12 residues. CDR3 in amino acids: CASRPDRGEQFF.

The V call is TRBV20-1, the J call TRBJ2-2; the TCRdb call, TRBD2, lacks DNA for checking. The CDR3 consists of 14 residues. CDR1 and CDR2 (germline): DFQATT, SNEGSKA (reference sequence). The CDR3 here is CSAITSGSTGELFF.

This clonotype is medium-sized (0.01 to 0.1%) by frequency. The chain carries TRBV7-8 and TRBJ2-7; there is no DNA to check the TCRdb D call of TRBD1. CDR3 length equals 15 residues. Per germline, CDR1 SGHVS and CDR2 FQNEAQ. CDR3 sequence reads: CASSLVQGQKGEQYF.

This clonotype registers medium-sized by frequency. CDR3 residues: CASSQGTGWETQYF. The chain joins TRBV14 to TRBJ2-5; TCRdb proposes TRBD1, but this gene call is untestable without DNA. CDR3 length equals 14 residues. The germline gives CDR1 SGHDN, CDR2 FVKESK.

Its frequency marks this clonotype as medium-sized. V usage is TRBV4-2 and J usage is TRBJ2-1; TCRdb names TRBD1, which stays unverified in the absence of DNA. The V gene's germline CDR1 is LGHNA and CDR2 YNFKEQ. This CDR3 has 16 amino acids. CDR3 loop: CASSQEDRGHPGEQFF.

V and J are TRBV7-2 and TRBJ2-5; no DNA is available, so the TRBD1 call from TCRdb remains unchecked. The CDR3 spans 13 residues. Per germline, CDR1 SGHTA and CDR2 FQGNSA. CDR3 amino acids: CASSLGGRETQYF.

Measured by frequency, this clonotype is medium-sized (0.01 to 0.1%). The V gene is TRBV24-1, the J gene TRBJ2-5; TCRdb selects TRBD1, and the lack of DNA leaves this call unchecked. CDR1 KGHDR and CDR2 SFDVKD come from the germline V gene. The CDR3 is 16 amino acids. This chain's CDR3 is CATSDWGGGYRETQYF.

This clonotype is classed as medium-sized by frequency. The chain combines TRBV20-1 with TRBJ2-7; TCRdb reports TRBD1, a call that lacks DNA to check it against. The germline V gene has CDR1 DFQATT and CDR2 SNEGSKA (reference sequence). The CDR3 extends over 12 amino acids. CDR3 protein: CSARVDRRGQYF.

The chain has TRBV19 and TRBJ2-1; the D call from TCRdb, TRBD2, cannot be confirmed without DNA. The length of the CDR3 is 18 residues. The germline V gene encodes CDR1 LNHDA and CDR2 SQIVND (reference sequence). The CDR3 loop reads CASSIDGPTSGRSYEQFF.

The V gene is TRBV6-4, the J gene TRBJ1-5; TCRdb's D call, TRBD1, is unchecked because there is no DNA. CDR3 length: 17 amino acids. Germline loops: CDR1 MRHNA, CDR2 SNTAGT. CDR3 loop: CASSDEHRGTGVQPQHF.

This clonotype is medium-sized by frequency. This rearrangement joins TRBV7-2 to TRBJ2-7; TCRdb's D call of TRBD1 is untestable without DNA. The CDR3 consists of 13 residues. The germline gives CDR1 SGHTA, CDR2 FQGNSA. This CDR3 reads CASSLPPGYEQYF.

The chain couples TRBV5-4 to TRBJ1-1; without DNA, the TCRdb call of TRBD1 cannot be checked. Germline CDR1 SGHNT, CDR2 YYREEE (reference sequence). The CDR3 sequence is 13 residues long. This CDR3 is CASSLKGGTEAFF.

V is TRBV18 and J is TRBJ2-5. The CDR3 length is 14 residues. Germline CDR1 KGHSH, CDR2 LQKENI. The CDR3 here is CASSINADGETQYF.

The chain recombines TRBV15 with TRBJ2-7; checking the TCRdb D call of TRBD1 is not possible without DNA. The CDR3 spans 15 residues. Germline V lookup: CDR1 LNHNV, CDR2 YYDKDF (reference sequence). CDR3 sequence: CATKQWDRDGYEQYF.

This rearrangement joins TRBV27 to TRBJ2-1; TCRdb picks TRBD2, but there is no DNA to check that call. Germline V lookup: CDR1 MNHEY, CDR2 SMNVEV (reference sequence). The CDR3 extends over 14 amino acids. CDR3 sequence: CASSLQGLTEEQFF.

The chain recombines TRBV5-1 with TRBJ2-2; the TCRdb D gene call, TRBD1, has no DNA to confirm it. This CDR3 contains 16 residues. Per the germline V gene, CDR1 is SGHRS and CDR2 is YFSETQ. CDR3 protein: CASRPPGQGIDGELFF.

V usage is TRBV19 and J usage is TRBJ2-7; as DNA is missing, the TRBD1 call by TCRdb cannot be tested. Germline CDR1 LNHDA, CDR2 SQIVND (reference sequence). The CDR3 loop spans 12 amino acids. CDR3 in amino acids: CASSDRTYEQYF. Full variable domain (missing parts from reference TRBV19 and TRBJ2-7): DGGITQSPKYLFRKEGQNVTLSCEQNLNHDAMYWYRQDPGQGLRLIYYSQIVNDFQKGDIAEGYSVSREKKESFPLTVTSAQKNPTAFYLCASSDRTYEQYFGPGTRLTVT.

The chain combines TRBV19 with TRBJ2-3; TCRdb returns TRBD1, unconfirmable since there is no DNA. The CDR3 contains 13 residues. Germline loops: CDR1 LNHDA, CDR2 SQIVND (reference sequence). CDR3 amino acids: CASSDSSTDTQYF. The full variable domain, completed using reference TRBV19 and TRBJ2-3, is DGGITQSPKYLFRKEGQNVTLSCEQNLNHDAMYWYRQDPGQGLRLIYYSQIVNDFQKGDIAEGYSVSREKKESFPLTVTSAQKNPTAFYLCASSDSSTDTQYFGPGTRLTVL.

The chain couples TRBV21-1 to TRBJ2-7; the TRBD1 assignment by TCRdb is unverifiable without DNA. TRBV21-1 represents a pseudogene. CDR3 length: 16 amino acids. The CDR3 sequence is CASSKFPLQAAYEQYF.

This chain uses TRBV11-2 with TRBJ2-3; TCRdb returns TRBD2, unconfirmable since there is no DNA. Germline loops: CDR1 SGHAT, CDR2 FQNNGV. The CDR3 is 18 amino acids. The CDR3 reads CASSLAAGLAGFTDTQYF.

This clonotype is called medium-sized based on its frequency. The chain combines TRBV29-1 with TRBJ2-1; the TCRdb D gene call, TRBD2, has no DNA to confirm it. CDR3 length: 13 amino acids. Looked up from germline, CDR1 is SQVTM and CDR2 is ANQGSEA. CDR3 sequence reads: CSVGLGSRSEQFF.

The CDR3 here is CSARGSGSYNEQFF. This chain connects TRBV20-1 to TRBJ2-1. The germline gives CDR1 DFQATT, CDR2 SNEGSKA (reference sequence). The CDR3 totals 14 residues.

The chain recombines TRBV11-3 with TRBJ2-1; TCRdb names TRBD2, which stays unverified in the absence of DNA. CDR3 length: 13 residues. CDR1 is SGHNT, CDR2 YENEEA, per germline. CDR3 loop: CASSARGYNEQFF.

The V gene is TRBV30, the J gene TRBJ2-7. The CDR3 has 11 residues. Germline V gene lookup returns CDR1 GTSNPN and CDR2 SVGIG (reference sequence). This chain's CDR3 is CASTGLHEQYF.